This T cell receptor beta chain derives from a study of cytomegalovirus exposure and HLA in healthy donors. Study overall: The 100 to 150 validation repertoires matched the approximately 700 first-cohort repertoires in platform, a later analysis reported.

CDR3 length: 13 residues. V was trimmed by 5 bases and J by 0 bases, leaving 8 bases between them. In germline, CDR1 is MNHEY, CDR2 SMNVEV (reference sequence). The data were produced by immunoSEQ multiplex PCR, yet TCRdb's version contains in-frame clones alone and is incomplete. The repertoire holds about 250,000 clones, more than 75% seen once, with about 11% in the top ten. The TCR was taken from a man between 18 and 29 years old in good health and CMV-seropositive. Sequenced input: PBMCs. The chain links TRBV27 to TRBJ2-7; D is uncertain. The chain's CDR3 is CASSKTVSYEQYF. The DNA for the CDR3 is TGTGCCAGCAGTAAAACAGTCTCCTACGAGCAGTACTTC.